A selection of T cell receptor beta chains follows, all from one sample in a study of human thymus T cells. Assay: immunoSEQ multiplex PCR; the TCRdb copy retains only in-frame clones and omits some. The sample shows some 78,000 clones, approximately 96% of them seen only once. Sample: thymus tissue. The receptors were sampled from a boy in the first two years of life with a congenital heart defect but otherwise immunologically healthy. Each CDR3 is given with its conserved first and last residue. The D gene is left open where the match is weak. Size is omitted from some rows. Given values are once, few, many or a class for expanded clones.

D gene	V gene	clone size	J gene	CDR3 DNA	CDR3 protein
NA	TRBV19	NA	TRBJ2-7	TGTGCCAGTAGTATAGATCCGTCAGGGCCCTACGAGCAGTACTTC	CASSIDPSGPYEQYF
TRBD1	TRBV4-1	NA	TRBJ2-7	TGCGCCAGCAGCCAGGGACCGGACAGGGGCCACGAGCAGTACTTC	CASSQGPDRGHEQYF
NA	TRBV7-6	NA	TRBJ2-2	TGTGCCAGCAGAATACCCCCGGGTGATGGGACCGGGGAGCTGTTTTTT	CASRIPPGDGTGELFF
NA	TRBV5-6	few	TRBJ1-2	TGTGCCAGCAGCTCTCTAACCCAGGGCTACACCTTC	CASSSLTQGYTF
NA	TRBV4-2	NA	TRBJ1-5	TGTGCCAGCAGCCAAGGACCCCCGGGCGGGGGTGGCAATCAGCCCCAGCATTTT	CASSQGPPGGGGNQPQHF
TRBD1	TRBV10-3	once	TRBJ2-2	TGTGCCATCAGTGCCCACCGACAGGGGGACACCGGGGAGCTGTTTTTT	CAISAHRQGDTGELFF
NA	TRBV28	NA	TRBJ2-7	TGTGCCAGCAGTTTGGACAGGTCGACTAGCGCGAACGAGCAGTACTTC	CASSLDRSTSANEQYF
NA	TRBV7-9	NA	TRBJ1-6	TGTGCCAGCAGCTTAATAAACTTCAGGGGAATTTCACCCCTCCACTTT	CASSLINFRGISPLHF
NA	TRBV6-5	NA	TRBJ2-5	TGTGCCAACCAAGAGACCCAGTACTTC	CANQETQYF
TRBD1	TRBV5-4	NA	TRBJ2-2	TGTGCCAGCAGCTTTCTAAGACAGGGGGCGAACACCGGGGAGCTGTTTTTT	CASSFLRQGANTGELFF
NA	TRBV30	NA	TRBJ1-2	TGTGCCTGGAATCCCTCAAAAGGCTACACCTTC	CAWNPSKGYTF
TRBD1	TRBV30	NA	TRBJ1-6	TGTGCCTGGAGTGCGACAGGGCTTAGCGCCTATAATTCACCCCTCCACTTT	CAWSATGLSAYNSPLHF
NA	TRBV27	NA	TRBJ2-3	TGTGTCACCCACCCGGCCGAGACTAGCACAGATACGCAGTATTTT	CVTHPAETSTDTQYF
NA	TRBV4-1	NA	TRBJ2-4	TGCGCCAGCAGCCCGACCACCGCCGGTGGTAGAAACATTCAGTACTTC	CASSPTTAGGRNIQYF
NA	TRBV6-1	NA	TRBJ2-5	TGTGCCAGCAGTGATCGACGTTGCGGGGAGACCCAGTACTTC	CASSDRRCGETQYF
TRBD1	TRBV5-1	NA	TRBJ1-2	TGCGCCAGCAGCTCGGATGGACAGGGTGGAACGGACTATGGCTACACCTTC	CASSSDGQGGTDYGYTF
NA	TRBV5-4	NA	TRBJ2-5	TGTGCCAGCAGCTTGTGGAAGGGGGATCAAGAGACCCAGTACTTC	CASSLWKGDQETQYF
TRBD1	TRBV5-6	NA	TRBJ1-6	TGTGCCAGCAGCGGAACGACAGGGTATAATTCACCCCTCCACTTT	CASSGTTGYNSPLHF
NA	TRBV30	NA	TRBJ2-3	TGTGCCTGGTGGCCTGGGGGTTCAGATACGCAGTATTTT	CAWWPGGSDTQYF
NA	TRBV9	once	TRBJ2-3	TGTGCCAGCAGCGCCTTACCGGGACCCAGCACAGATACGCAGTATTTT	CASSALPGPSTDTQYF
TRBD1	TRBV28	NA	TRBJ2-5	TGTGCCAGCAGTGCCCTACAGGGGGCGCGGGAGACCCAGTACTTC	CASSALQGARETQYF
TRBD2	TRBV28	NA	TRBJ2-7	TGTGCCAGCACCCCTAGCGGGGGGACCTACGAGCAGTACTTC	CASTPSGGTYEQYF
NA	TRBV20-1	NA	TRBJ2-3	TGCAGTGCCCCGGTCACAGATACGCAGTATTTT	CSAPVTDTQYF
TRBD1	TRBV5-6	NA	TRBJ2-7	TGTGCCAGCAGCTGCGACCGGGACAGGGGGAATTACGAGCAGTACTTC	CASSCDRDRGNYEQYF
NA	TRBV19	NA	TRBJ2-7	TGTGCCAGTTCAAAGGGACCACTAAGATCTGGCGAGCAGTACTTC	CASSKGPLRSGEQYF
TRBD2	TRBV5-1	NA	TRBJ2-5	TGCGCCAGCAGCTTCTCGGGACTAGCGGGAGGATTTGAGACCCAGTACTTC	CASSFSGLAGGFETQYF
TRBD2	TRBV28	once	TRBJ2-5	TGTGCCAGCAGTCCCAAGAGACTAGCGGGAGGGATGAGGGAAGAGACCCAGTACTTC	CASSPKRLAGGMREETQYF
NA	TRBV11-2	few	TRBJ1-2	TGTGCCAGCAGCTTAGTCAGGGACGGCTACACCTTC	CASSLVRDGYTF
NA	TRBV5-1	NA	TRBJ2-5	TGCGCCAGCAGCTGGCAGTCGGTCCAAGAGACCCAGTACTTC	CASSWQSVQETQYF
NA	TRBV19	NA	TRBJ2-3	TGTGCCAGTAGCAGGATCCCGCCCCCCCCAGGAACAGATACGCAGTATTTT	CASSRIPPPPGTDTQYF
TRBD1	TRBV28	NA	TRBJ2-7	TGTGCCAGCAGTTTAGGGGACAGCTACGAGCAGTACTTC	CASSLGDSYEQYF
TRBD1	TRBV10-1	NA	TRBJ2-6	TGCGCCAGCAGGGGACAGGGAGGGAGATCTGGGGCCAACGTCCTGACTTTC	CASRGQGGRSGANVLTF
NA	TRBV19	NA	TRBJ2-1	TGTGCCAGTAGTATAGATGGTCGGGAGTGGGGCAATGAGCAGTTCTTC	CASSIDGREWGNEQFF
NA	TRBV29-1	NA	TRBJ2-1	TGCAGCGTTGATTCGCATGAGCAGTTCTTC	CSVDSHEQFF
NA	TRBV11-3	NA	TRBJ1-2	TGTGCCAGCAGCTTAGAAAGGGCCGGACAGCGGGAAAGGGGGGGCTACACCTTC	CASSLERAGQRERGGYTF
TRBD2	TRBV11-2	NA	TRBJ2-5	TGTGCCAGCAGCGGCCGAAAATTAGCGGGGGGTCGGGAGACCCAGTACTTC	CASSGRKLAGGRETQYF
TRBD1	TRBV25-1	NA	TRBJ2-5	TGTGCCAGCAGTGACCCCCCTCCGGGACAGACCCAAGAGACCCAGTACTTC	CASSDPPPGQTQETQYF
TRBD2	TRBV15	NA	TRBJ2-7	TGTGCCACCAGAGCAGCCCTCGGGACTAGCCCTTATGGGATATTATACGAGCAGTACTTC	CATRAALGTSPYGILYEQYF
NA	TRBV27	NA	TRBJ2-6	TGTGCCAGCAGTTTATCCGGAATCACAGGGAGCTCTGGGGCCAACGTCCTGACTTTC	CASSLSGITGSSGANVLTF
TRBD2	TRBV7-9	once	TRBJ2-7	TGTGCCAGCAGCCTAGACATAGTTCGGACTAGCGCCTACGAGCAGTACTTC	CASSLDIVRTSAYEQYF
NA	TRBV4-1	NA	TRBJ2-2	TGCGCCAGCAGCCAAGATCTTGGGGCCATCCAGAACACCGGGGAGCTGTTTTTT	CASSQDLGAIQNTGELFF
NA	TRBV14	NA	TRBJ2-3	TGTGCCAGCAGCCGCTTAGCCCAATACACAGATACGCAGTATTTT	CASSRLAQYTDTQYF
TRBD2	TRBV5-6	NA	TRBJ2-1	TGTGCCAGCAGCAAGGGACTAGCGGGGAAGCCCTACAATGAGCAGTTCTTC	CASSKGLAGKPYNEQFF
NA	TRBV5-6	NA	TRBJ1-5	TGTGCCAGCAGCTTGGCCTTCTTCAATCAGCCCCAGCATTTT	CASSLAFFNQPQHF
NA	TRBV7-9	NA	TRBJ2-7	TGTGCCAGCAGCTCCGAACGGACAGCCTACGAGCAGTACTTC	CASSSERTAYEQYF
NA	TRBV21-1	NA	TRBJ2-1	TGTGCCAGGAGGGTGCTGGAAGGACTAGCGGACAATGAGCAGTTCTTC	CARRVLEGLADNEQFF
TRBD2	TRBV4-1	NA	TRBJ2-1	TGCGCCAGCAGCCCACAAAGGGCTAGCGGGGGGAAGATGGTCCATGAGCAGTTCTTC	CASSPQRASGGKMVHEQFF
NA	TRBV19	NA	TRBJ2-1	TGTGCCAGTAGTATACGGGACACATACAATGAGCAGTTCTTC	CASSIRDTYNEQFF
TRBD1	TRBV27	NA	TRBJ1-5	TGTGCCAGCAGTTCGAGATTATCCGGGACAGGGGTTCAGCCCCAGCATTTT	CASSSRLSGTGVQPQHF
TRBD1	TRBV19	NA	TRBJ2-1	TGTGCCAGTAGTATTGGACAGGGTTTTAACAATGAGCAGTTCTTC	CASSIGQGFNNEQFF
TRBD2	TRBV14	NA	TRBJ2-1	TGTGCCAGCAGCCATAATCAGGCTAGCGGGAACCCTTGGGAGCAGTTCTTC	CASSHNQASGNPWEQFF
TRBD1	TRBV14	NA	TRBJ1-4	TGTGCCAGCAGCCAAGGGGACAGGGGGAATGAAAAACTGTTTTTT	CASSQGDRGNEKLFF
NA	TRBV5-8	NA	TRBJ2-1	TGTGCCAGCAGCTTGGGTCGGGTTACCTTCTACAATGAGCAGTTCTTC	CASSLGRVTFYNEQFF
TRBD1	TRBV27	NA	TRBJ1-5	TGTGCCAGCAGCCGCACTCAGGGGGGGAATCAGCCCCAGCATTTT	CASSRTQGGNQPQHF
NA	TRBV27	NA	TRBJ1-3	TGTGCCAGCAGTTTAGGGACGGGCTCTGGAAACACCATATATTTT	CASSLGTGSGNTIYF
NA	TRBV4-3	NA	TRBJ2-5	TGCGCCAGCAGCCAAGAAGTACAGGGAACGTGGCTGGCAGAGACCCAGTACTTC	CASSQEVQGTWLAETQYF
NA	TRBV7-2	NA	TRBJ1-2	TGTGCCAGCAGCTTGAGCGAAGAGAGCATCTATGGCTACACCTTC	CASSLSEESIYGYTF
NA	TRBV6-1	NA	TRBJ2-5	TGTGCCAGCAGTGGTCAGGATCGTAAGGCCCAGTACTTC	CASSGQDRKAQYF
TRBD1	TRBV5-1	once	TRBJ2-1	TGCGCCAGCAGCTTGGAACCCGACAGGGGGAAGATTTACAATGAGCAGTTCTTC	CASSLEPDRGKIYNEQFF
NA	TRBV6-1	NA	TRBJ2-3	TGTGCCAGCAGGAAGGGGCTGACAGATACGCAGTATTTT	CASRKGLTDTQYF